This T cell receptor beta chain originates from a study of T cell repertoires in cytomegalovirus infection. Study summary: Both CMV infection and a matching HLA type were indicated by public TCR beta signatures.

Each CDR3 protein is one row after TCRdb ran MiXCR on the reads. The data contain roughly 990,000 distinct CDR3 sequences, 25% to 40% of them singletons. Study findings and constraints: The study identified carriers of CMV plus the relevant HLA from cumulative public TCR beta family frequency. The study found HLA-C-restricted CMV-specific TCR beta clonotypes dominating the ex vivo response.

This clonotype was recorded a few times. As yet, its antigen is unknown. The ends lost 8 bases at V and 7 bases at J; junction bases unmatched: 9. Germline CDR1 MNHNY, CDR2 SVGAGI (reference sequence). The CDR3 spans 14 residues. The TCR was taken from a human donor in good health (CMV status not recorded). Some clones in this sample may be carry-over from other donors' samples. The chain recombines TRBV6-6 with TRBJ2-2, with TRBD1 matching 8 bases. Material: cultured CD8+ T cells from PBMCs, obtained from culture after CMV antigen stimulation. The CDR3 loop is CASLMDRADGELFF. The DNA for the CDR3 is TGTGCCAGCTTAATGGACAGGGCGGACGGGGAGCTGTTTTTT.